Here is one T cell receptor (beta chain) with its context. Its antigen target is currently unknown. The sample holds no much larger clone one base away, and base qualities are not on file. The data originate from a study of OX40 agonist ivuxolimab in advanced cancers. Broadly, across the study: The costimulatory receptor OX40 (CD134) was targeted by ivuxolimab, a fully human IgG2 agonistic monoclonal antibody. The point of sequencing TCRbeta in the periphery was to test whether ivuxolimab changed TCR sequence diversity and drove clonal T-cell expansion. Of the 52 patients in dose escalation, about 20 had hepatocellular carcinoma, roughly 15 had melanoma, 9 had renal cell carcinoma and 9 had head and neck cancer. In the dose-escalation cohort, 82.7% of patients were male, and the mean age was approximately 60 years, with a range of 23 to 79. The paper reports the monotherapy dose-escalation portion (N of about 52 patients) of the phase I ivuxolimab trial. Intravenous ivuxolimab was administered to patients every 2 weeks at six dose levels: 0.01, 0.1, 0.3, 1.5, 3 and 10 mg/kg. Prior anti-PD-1, anti-PD-L1 or anti-CTLA-4 therapy was permitted, and 30% to 50% of dose-escalation patients had received checkpoint inhibitors. Partial responses were achieved by three dose-escalation patients, of whom one had hepatocellular carcinoma and two had cutaneous melanoma. Findings and caveats that apply to the study as a whole: After ivuxolimab, CD8+ T cells had more expanded clones than CD4+ T cells on average. At doses of 0.1 to 3.0 mg/kg, clonal expansion of both CD4+ and CD8+ T cells in blood was seen between baseline and week 6. The antigen specificity of the clonally expanded peripheral T cells was not determined. Low levels of normalized T-cell clonal expansion were also seen in some nonresponding patients. In the 0.1-3.0 mg/kg groups, partial responders were among the patients with the lowest normalized peripheral clonal expansion, particularly in CD8+ T cells.

V and J lose 6 bases and 1 base, and a span of 12 bases separates them. The CDR3 runs 13 residues from the cysteine to the phenylalanine. Of the read, only the CDR3 DNA is kept; its 39 bases are in frame from base 1. Via the germline V gene (reference sequence), CDR1 is GTSNPN and CDR2 SVGIG. Patients with a history of autoimmune disease or receiving systemic immunosuppression were excluded from the trial. In every dose cohort, peripheral blood was drawn for TCR sequencing at baseline, cycle 4 day 1, and cycle 7 day 1. The samples were drawn from a first-in-human, open-label, multicenter phase I dose-escalation trial of ivuxolimab. Adults with locally advanced or metastatic melanoma, renal cell carcinoma, hepatocellular carcinoma or head and neck squamous cell carcinoma were enrolled in the trial. Before TCR sequencing, CD4+ and CD8+ T cells were separately sorted from peripheral blood. Genomic DNA was isolated from the sorted cells so that the TCRbeta CDR3 region could be sequenced. TCRbeta CDR3 regions were sequenced using the immunoSEQ Assay. TCRdb mirrors the immuneACCESS table, restricted to in-frame sequences. Some clones are absent from its copies; in checked studies, under half trace to an unresolved V gene, and the reason for the others is unknown. The sample profile shows 70,000 to 80,000 clones; about 88% of them were found once. Approximately 0.38% of the sample is in the top ten clones.

The material was CD4+ or CD8+ T cells sorted from blood, obtained in a trial of the OX40 agonist ivuxolimab. This receptor was identified in an adult with an advanced solid tumor such as melanoma, head and neck, liver or kidney cancer. The chain employs TRBV30 and TRBJ1-1; the D segment cannot be called with confidence. The CDR3 is CACTAAANTEAFF. Read as DNA, the sequence is TGTGCCTGCACGGCCGCAGCGAACACTGAAGCTTTCTTT. Here the CDR3 is joined to the reference TRBV30 and TRBJ1-1 genes, and the full variable domain is: SQTIHQWPATLVQPVGSPLSLECTVEGTSNPNLYWYRQAAGRGLQLLFYSVGIGQISSEVPQNLSASRPQDRQFILSSKKLLLSDSGFYLCACTAAANTEAFFGQGTRLTVV.